These 8 T cell receptor beta chains were all obtained from the same sample, sequenced in a study of blood T cells in healthy people across ages. Using a J-beta primer mix together with a sample-barcoded 5' primer, a second PCR was run for about 6 to 12 cycles. In TCRdb, the 5' RACE reads were re-called with MiXCR into one record per CDR3 protein. The table lists 1.5 million to 2 million distinct CDR3 sequences, roughly 52% of them singletons, with around 2.1% in the top ten. The sequenced material came from blood. These receptors were collected from a woman between 40 and 50 years old in good health.

This clonotype has at least ten counts. The V gene is TRBV29-1, the J gene TRBJ2-3, with a possible D match to TRBD2 (6 bases). The CDR3 covers 12 residues. V lost 3 bases and J lost 6, with 10 bases in between. Germline CDR1 is SQVTM and CDR2 is ANQGSEA. The CDR3 spells CSVENGGDTQYF. DNA of the CDR3: TGCAGCGTTGAGAACGGAGGGGATACGCAGTATTTT.

In the case of this clonotype: The germline gene is not matched at one end of the junction; a read error may be the cause. The J gene is TRBJ2-4, the V gene TRBV5-1, with 11 bases aligning to TRBD1. The J call may be in error: the DNA end matches TRBJ2-7 better. The CDR3 is 13 residues long. CDR1 and CDR2 from the germline V gene are SGHRS and YFSETQ. CDR3 DNA: TGTGCCAGTACCGGGACAGGGGGTTACGAGCAGTACTTC. Protein sequence: CASTGTGGYEQYF.

This rearrangement joins TRBV7-8 to TRBJ2-5; TRBD1 or TRBD2 may be the D gene (5 bases each). Germline CDR1 and CDR2: SGHVS and FQNEAQ. The CDR3 covers 17 residues. Between the trimmed V and J ends, which lost 5 bases and 10 bases, there was a span of 29 bases. CDR3 DNA: TGTGCCAGCAGCCCCCAACCGGGACGCCTAGACCCCTGCGACCAGTACTTC. This translates into CASSPQPGRLDPCDQYF.

The chain recombines TRBV18 with TRBJ2-1; TRBD2 matches 11 bases. Germline lookup yields CDR1 KGHSH and CDR2 LQKENI. There are 16 residues in the CDR3. V lost 1 base, J lost 5 bases, and 4 bases stayed unmatched. CDR3 loop: CASSPLATSGDNEQFF. The CDR3 DNA reads as TGTGCCAGCTCACCACTAGCGACTAGCGGGGACAATGAGCAGTTCTTC. Complete variable domain (other parts from reference TRBV18 and TRBJ2-1): NAGVMQNPRHLVRRRGQEARLRCSPMKGHSHVYWYRQLPEEGLKFMVYLQKENIIDESGMPKERFSAEFPKEGPSILRIQQVVRGDSAAYFCASSPLATSGDNEQFFGPGTRLTVL.

The genes are TRBV20-1 and TRBJ2-7, with 7 nucleotides matching TRBD1. CDR3 length: 14 residues. Germline V gene sequence: CDR1 DFQATT, CDR2 SNEGSKA (reference sequence). The trim removed 1 base at V and 5 bases at J, leaving 8 bases unmatched. DNA for the CDR3: TGCAGTGCTAGAGTTAGCCCAGGGGGAGACGAGCAGTACTTC. Protein: CSARVSPGGDEQYF.

This clonotype was counted many times. The chain uses TRBV7-9 and TRBJ1-1, with D hard to call. Germline V lookup: CDR1 SEHNR, CDR2 FQNEAQ (reference sequence). The ends were cut back, 5 bases at V and 1 base at J, with 8 bases in the middle. The CDR3 length is 13 residues. The chain's CDR3 is CASSQGGNTEAFF. CDR3 nucleotide sequence: TGTGCCAGCAGCCAAGGAGGGAACACTGAAGCTTTCTTT.

This clonotype was detected only a few times. V and J are TRBV7-9 and TRBJ2-7; no clear D gene. Germline V gene data show CDR1 as SEHNR and CDR2 as FQNEAQ (reference sequence). There are 15 residues in the CDR3. Trimming stripped 2 bases from V and 3 bases from J, with 14 bases between. DNA of the CDR3: TGTGCCAGCAGCTTACTATCCAGACCTTACTACGAGCAGTACTTC. Its translation is CASSLLSRPYYEQYF.

This clonotype has a handful of counts. The rearrangement uses TRBV6-1 and TRBJ2-7; D possibly uses TRBD1 or TRBD2 (5 bases each). CDR1 is MNHNS and CDR2 is SASEGT in the germline V gene. The CDR3 runs to 13 residues. Trimming shortened V by 6 bases and J by 0 bases, and 9 bases separated the two germline ends. CDR3 nucleotides: TGTGCCAGCAGCAACGGGGCCTCCTACGAGCAGTACTTC. Translated: CASSNGASYEQYF.